Sequencing of this T cell receptor (beta chain) was carried out in a study of neurological immune-mediated disorders. Regarding the study as a whole: Grouping of repertoires by phylogeny put those of 18 of 34 multiple sclerosis patients into a single related-CDR3 cluster, a possible signature.

This clonotype was seen many times. Its specificity is unknown. TCRdb recomputed calls from the 5' RACE reads with MiXCR, one row per CDR3 protein. Counted here are 60,000 to 70,000 distinct CDR3 sequences, over 5% occurring once; the ten biggest clones make up approximately 5.6%. The V end was cut by 3 bases, the J end by 5 bases, with 10 bases between. CDR3 size: 13 residues. Germline-derived CDR1 and CDR2 are LGHDT and YNNKEL (reference sequence). 2 million unsorted PBMCs were stored in RNAlater at -80 °C before RNA extraction. The rearrangement uses TRBV3-1 and TRBJ2-5, with D possibly TRBD1 on 5 matching bases. Sequences were obtained from PBMCs. The receptor was isolated from a human donor with multiple sclerosis. The donor label of this sample is uncertain. The chain's CDR3 is CASSHPPGETQYF. The CDR3 region has the DNA TGTGCCAGCAGCCATCCCCCAGGGGAGACCCAGTACTTC.